Listed below are T cell receptor beta chains from one sample, sequenced in a study of blood T cell repertoires in COVID-19. TCRdb keeps only in-frame clones here, not all; method: immunoSEQ multiplex PCR. The repertoire holds about 80,000 clones, approximately 80% seen once, with approximately 20% in the top ten. Source material: peripheral blood. These receptors all come from a man older than 75 with active or convalescent COVID-19. The CDR3 runs from the conserved cysteine through the conserved F or W. The D gene is left open where the match is weak. Size is stated for part of the rows, as once, few or many counts, or as a class when the clone is expanded.

clone_size: once
j_call: TRBJ2-3
v_call: TRBV19
d_call: TRBD2
cdr3_nt: TGTGCCAGTAGTCATCCGGGACTAGCGTCGCCAGATACGCAGTATTTT
cdr3_aa: CASSHPGLASPDTQYF

clone_size: few
j_call: TRBJ1-1
v_call: TRBV7-2
d_call: TRBD1
cdr3_nt: TGTGCCAGCAGCTACATGACAGGGGGTGTTACTGAAGCTTTCTTT
cdr3_aa: CASSYMTGGVTEAFF

clone_size: -
j_call: TRBJ2-3
v_call: TRBV7-2
d_call: -
cdr3_nt: TGTGCCAGCAGCTTACGGAGGGTGAGACTTCCCCTTAGCACAGATACGCAGTATTTT
cdr3_aa: CASSLRRVRLPLSTDTQYF

clone_size: -
j_call: TRBJ2-1
v_call: TRBV7-7
d_call: TRBD2
cdr3_nt: TGTGCCAGCAGCCCCGGGACTAGCGGTTACAATGAGCAGTTCTTC
cdr3_aa: CASSPGTSGYNEQFF

clone_size: -
j_call: TRBJ2-3
v_call: TRBV5-1
d_call: -
cdr3_nt: TGCGCCAGCAGCTTGGAAGGGGTGGGGCAGGCCATGACGCAGTATTTT
cdr3_aa: CASSLEGVGQAMTQYF

clone_size: -
j_call: TRBJ2-1
v_call: TRBV27
d_call: TRBD1
cdr3_nt: TGTGCCAGCAGCTTTGACAGGGTTGGCAACAATGAGCAGTTCTTC
cdr3_aa: CASSFDRVGNNEQFF

clone_size: medium-sized
j_call: TRBJ2-2
v_call: TRBV28
d_call: -
cdr3_nt: TGTGCCAGCAGTTTGAGCTCTGCGTCCGGGGAGCTGTTTTTT
cdr3_aa: CASSLSSASGELFF

clone_size: -
j_call: TRBJ2-5
v_call: TRBV4-2
d_call: TRBD2
cdr3_nt: TGTGCCAGCCAGAGCACGGCTAGCGGGGAAGAGACCCAGTACTTC
cdr3_aa: CASQSTASGEETQYF

clone_size: -
j_call: TRBJ2-4
v_call: TRBV30
d_call: -
cdr3_nt: TGTGCCTGGCAAACAGGGCTAGCCAAAAACATTCAGTACTTC
cdr3_aa: CAWQTGLAKNIQYF

clone_size: once
j_call: TRBJ1-5
v_call: TRBV5-8
d_call: TRBD1
cdr3_nt: TGTGCCAGCAGCTTGATAGGGGGCCCCAATCAGCCCCAGCATTTT
cdr3_aa: CASSLIGGPNQPQHF

clone_size: -
j_call: TRBJ1-1
v_call: TRBV11-1
d_call: -
cdr3_nt: TGTGCCAGCAGCCCAGGGGTTCGGAACACTGAAGCTTTCTTT
cdr3_aa: CASSPGVRNTEAFF

clone_size: -
j_call: TRBJ2-3
v_call: TRBV11-3
d_call: -
cdr3_nt: TGTGCCAGCAGCCCCCCGGGGGATACGCAGTATTTT
cdr3_aa: CASSPPGDTQYF

clone_size: -
j_call: TRBJ1-4
v_call: TRBV19
d_call: -
cdr3_nt: TGTGCCAGCAGGTACGCGAATGAAAAACTGTTTTTT
cdr3_aa: CASRYANEKLFF

clone_size: -
j_call: TRBJ2-1
v_call: TRBV7-6
d_call: -
cdr3_nt: TGTGCCAGCAGCTTAGCGGGGGGGCTGGGCAATGAGCAGTTCTTC
cdr3_aa: CASSLAGGLGNEQFF

clone_size: -
j_call: TRBJ1-3
v_call: TRBV2
d_call: -
cdr3_nt: TGTGCCAGCAGTGGGGCCCCAGGTATCACCATATATTTT
cdr3_aa: CASSGAPGITIYF

clone_size: -
j_call: TRBJ2-3
v_call: TRBV28
d_call: -
cdr3_nt: TGTGCCAGCAAAATTCAATACGCCGGAGATACGCAGTATTTT
cdr3_aa: CASKIQYAGDTQYF

clone_size: -
j_call: TRBJ1-2
v_call: TRBV30
d_call: -
cdr3_nt: TGTGCCTGGATACGGATCCAGGGGACTGGCTACACCTTC
cdr3_aa: CAWIRIQGTGYTF

clone_size: -
j_call: TRBJ2-1
v_call: TRBV6-5
d_call: TRBD2
cdr3_nt: TGTGCCAGCAGTTACACTAGCGGGAGTCTCAATGAGCAGTTCTTC
cdr3_aa: CASSYTSGSLNEQFF

clone_size: once
j_call: TRBJ1-1
v_call: TRBV3-1/TRBV3-2
d_call: -
cdr3_nt: TGTGCCAGCAGGGGGGGGGTTGAAGCTTTCTTT
cdr3_aa: CASRGGVEAFF

clone_size: -
j_call: TRBJ1-5
v_call: TRBV7-8
d_call: TRBD1
cdr3_nt: TGTGCCAGCAGCATTAGGACAGGGGTGGCCAATCAGCCCCAGCATTTT
cdr3_aa: CASSIRTGVANQPQHF

clone_size: -
j_call: TRBJ2-1
v_call: TRBV7-7
d_call: TRBD2
cdr3_nt: TGTGCCAGCAGCTCCTTCCCCGCTAGCGGGAGAAATGAGCAGTTCTTC
cdr3_aa: CASSSFPASGRNEQFF

clone_size: few
j_call: TRBJ1-1
v_call: TRBV9
d_call: -
cdr3_nt: TGTGCCAGCAGCCTCAGCGCCGTCGCTGAAGCTTTCTTT
cdr3_aa: CASSLSAVAEAFF

clone_size: once
j_call: TRBJ1-1
v_call: TRBV6-2/TRBV6-3
d_call: TRBD1
cdr3_nt: TGTGCCAGCAGCCCTGACAGGGGGAAGGCGAACACTGAAGCTTTCTTT
cdr3_aa: CASSPDRGKANTEAFF

clone_size: -
j_call: TRBJ2-2
v_call: TRBV19
d_call: -
cdr3_nt: TGTGCCAGTAGTACGAGTGGGCGCGGGGAGCTGTTTTTT
cdr3_aa: CASSTSGRGELFF

clone_size: -
j_call: TRBJ2-5
v_call: TRBV9
d_call: -
cdr3_nt: TGTGCCAGCAGCGGTGGCGGATCGCAAGAGACCCAGTACTTC
cdr3_aa: CASSGGGSQETQYF

clone_size: -
j_call: TRBJ2-4
v_call: TRBV4-1
d_call: TRBD1
cdr3_nt: TGCGCCAGCAGCAAGAACTTAGGGACAGGGGGCTTGAACATTCAGTACTTC
cdr3_aa: CASSKNLGTGGLNIQYF

clone_size: -
j_call: TRBJ1-1
v_call: TRBV7-2
d_call: -
cdr3_nt: TGTGCCAGCAGCTTATGGCGGTCGCAGGGAATAGCTTTCTTT
cdr3_aa: CASSLWRSQGIAFF